The T cell receptor beta chain under discussion was sequenced for a study of identical twins. Comment on this clonotype: As yet, its antigen is unknown.

Template switching added a universal primer binding site, and final cDNA carried unique molecular identifiers. In TCRdb, the 5' RACE reads were re-called with MiXCR into one record per CDR3 protein. The sample has fewer than 250,000 distinct CDR3 sequences; around a tenth are singletons. Findings of the study overall: Out-of-frame alpha sequences common to twins were enriched for low generation probability. Zero-insertion results could be subject to partial confounding by invariant MAIT and iNKT cells. Not following the same donors, the study drew its conclusions from cross-sectional statistical analysis.

The J segment lost 2 bases and the V segment lost 6 bases, leaving 2 bases of the junction unmatched. CDR1 and CDR2 (germline): KGHSH, LQKENI. The CDR3 has 13 amino acids. The chain uses TRBV18 and TRBJ2-3; TRBD1 aligns across 7 bases. This receptor was obtained from a woman in her late teens or twenties in good health. The material sequenced was memory (CD45RO+) T cells sorted from blood. CDR3 bases: TGTGCCAGCTCTGGACAGGACACAGATACGCAGTATTTT. Protein product: CASSGQDTDTQYF.